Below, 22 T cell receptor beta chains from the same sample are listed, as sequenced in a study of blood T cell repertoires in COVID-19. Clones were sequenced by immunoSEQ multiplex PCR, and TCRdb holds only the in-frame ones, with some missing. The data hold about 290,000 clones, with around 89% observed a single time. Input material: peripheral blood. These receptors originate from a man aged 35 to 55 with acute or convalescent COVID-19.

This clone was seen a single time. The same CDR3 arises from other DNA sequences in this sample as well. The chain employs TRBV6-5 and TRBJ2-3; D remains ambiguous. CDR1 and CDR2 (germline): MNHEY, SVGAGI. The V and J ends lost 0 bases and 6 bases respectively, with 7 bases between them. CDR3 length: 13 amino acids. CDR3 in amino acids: CASSYSGRDTQYF. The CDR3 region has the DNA TGTGCCAGCAGTTACTCCGGCAGGGATACGCAGTATTTT.

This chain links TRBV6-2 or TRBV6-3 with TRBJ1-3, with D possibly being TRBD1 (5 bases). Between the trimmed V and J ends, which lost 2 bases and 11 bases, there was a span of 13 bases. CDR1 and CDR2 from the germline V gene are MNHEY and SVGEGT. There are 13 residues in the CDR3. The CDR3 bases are TGTGCCAGCAGTTACGCAGGGCAAGGTGCCATATATTTT. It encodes CASSYAGQGAIYF.

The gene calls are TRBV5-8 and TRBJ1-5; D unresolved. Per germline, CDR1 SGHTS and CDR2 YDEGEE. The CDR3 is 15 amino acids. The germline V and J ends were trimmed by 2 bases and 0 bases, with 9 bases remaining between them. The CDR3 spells CASSFTGFSNQPQHF. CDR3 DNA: TGTGCCAGCAGCTTCACCGGGTTTAGCAATCAGCCCCAGCATTTT.

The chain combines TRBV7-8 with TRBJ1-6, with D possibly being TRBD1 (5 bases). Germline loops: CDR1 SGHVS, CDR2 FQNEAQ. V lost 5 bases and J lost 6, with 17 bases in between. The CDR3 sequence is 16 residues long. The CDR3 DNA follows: TGTGCCAGCAGCACCGCAGGCGGGGGTTTTAATTCACCCCTCCACTTT. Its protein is CASSTAGGGFNSPLHF.

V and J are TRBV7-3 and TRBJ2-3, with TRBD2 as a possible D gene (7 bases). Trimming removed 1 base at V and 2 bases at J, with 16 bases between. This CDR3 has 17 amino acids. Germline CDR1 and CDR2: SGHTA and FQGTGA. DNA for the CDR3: TGTGCCAGCAGCTTAAGGGGGCAGCGGGGCCCCACAGATACGCAGTATTTT. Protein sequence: CASSLRGQRGPTDTQYF.

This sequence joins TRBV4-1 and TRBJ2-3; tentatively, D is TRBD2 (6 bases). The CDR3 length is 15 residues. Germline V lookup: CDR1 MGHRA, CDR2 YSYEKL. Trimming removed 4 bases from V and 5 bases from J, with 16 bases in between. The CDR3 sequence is CASSRKGLGGDTQYF. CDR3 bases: TGCGCCAGCAGCCGGAAAGGATTGGGAGGAGATACGCAGTATTTT.

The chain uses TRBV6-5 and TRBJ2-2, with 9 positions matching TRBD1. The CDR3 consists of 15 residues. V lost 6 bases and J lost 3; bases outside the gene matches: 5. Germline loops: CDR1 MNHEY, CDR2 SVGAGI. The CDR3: CASRWTGAYTGELFF. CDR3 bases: TGTGCCAGCAGATGGACAGGGGCTTACACCGGGGAGCTGTTTTTT.

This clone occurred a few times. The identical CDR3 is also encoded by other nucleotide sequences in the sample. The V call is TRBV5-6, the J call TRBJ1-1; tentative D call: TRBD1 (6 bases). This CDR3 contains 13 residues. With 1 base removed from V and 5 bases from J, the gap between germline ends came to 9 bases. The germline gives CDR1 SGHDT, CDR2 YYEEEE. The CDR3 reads CASSLRGGTEAFF. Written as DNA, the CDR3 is TGTGCCAGCAGCTTGAGAGGGGGAACTGAAGCTTTCTTT.

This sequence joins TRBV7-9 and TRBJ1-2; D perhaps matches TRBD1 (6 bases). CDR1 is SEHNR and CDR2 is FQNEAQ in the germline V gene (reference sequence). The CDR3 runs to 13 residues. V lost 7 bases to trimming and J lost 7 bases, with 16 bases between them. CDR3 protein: CASTGRGASGYTF. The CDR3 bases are TGTGCCAGCACGGGGAGGGGGGCTAGTGGCTACACCTTC.

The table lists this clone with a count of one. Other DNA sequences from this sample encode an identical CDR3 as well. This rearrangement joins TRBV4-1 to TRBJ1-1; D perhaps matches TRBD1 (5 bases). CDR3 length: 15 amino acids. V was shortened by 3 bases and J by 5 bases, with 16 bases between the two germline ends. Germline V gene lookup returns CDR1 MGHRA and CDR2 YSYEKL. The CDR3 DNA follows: TGCGCCAGCAGCCAGGGTCGGGGCGGGGTGACTGAAGCTTTCTTT. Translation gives CASSQGRGGVTEAFF.

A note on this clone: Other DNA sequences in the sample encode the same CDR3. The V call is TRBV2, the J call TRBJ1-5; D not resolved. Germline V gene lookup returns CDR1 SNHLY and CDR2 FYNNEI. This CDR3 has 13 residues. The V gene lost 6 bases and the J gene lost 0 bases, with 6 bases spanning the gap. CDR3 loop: CASRRDSNQPQHF. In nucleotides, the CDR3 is TGTGCCAGCAGGAGAGATAGCAATCAGCCCCAGCATTTT.

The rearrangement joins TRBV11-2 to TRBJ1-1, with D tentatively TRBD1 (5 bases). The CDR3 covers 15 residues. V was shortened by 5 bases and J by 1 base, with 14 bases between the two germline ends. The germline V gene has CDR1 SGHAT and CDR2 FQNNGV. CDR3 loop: CASSLEGLPNTEAFF. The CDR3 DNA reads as TGTGCCAGCAGCCTCGAGGGACTCCCGAACACTGAAGCTTTCTTT.

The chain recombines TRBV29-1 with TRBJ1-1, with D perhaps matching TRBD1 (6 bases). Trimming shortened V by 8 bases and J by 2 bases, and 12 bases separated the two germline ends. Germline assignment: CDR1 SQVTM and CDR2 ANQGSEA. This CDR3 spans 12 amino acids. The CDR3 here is CSSKDSNTEAFF. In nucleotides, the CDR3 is TGCAGCTCCAAGGACAGCAACACTGAAGCTTTCTTT.

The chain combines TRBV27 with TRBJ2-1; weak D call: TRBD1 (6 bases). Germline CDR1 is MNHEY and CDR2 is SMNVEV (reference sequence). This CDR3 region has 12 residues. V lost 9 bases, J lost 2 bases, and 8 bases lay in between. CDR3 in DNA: TGTGCCAGTTCAGGGGCCTACAATGAGCAGTTCTTC. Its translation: CASSGAYNEQFF.

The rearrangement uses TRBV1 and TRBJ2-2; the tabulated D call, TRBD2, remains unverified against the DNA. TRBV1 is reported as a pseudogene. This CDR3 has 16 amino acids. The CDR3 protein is CTSSQDGAGRAGELFF. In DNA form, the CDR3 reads TGCACCAGCAGCCAAGATGGGGCAGGGAGGGCCGGGGAGCTGTTTTTT.

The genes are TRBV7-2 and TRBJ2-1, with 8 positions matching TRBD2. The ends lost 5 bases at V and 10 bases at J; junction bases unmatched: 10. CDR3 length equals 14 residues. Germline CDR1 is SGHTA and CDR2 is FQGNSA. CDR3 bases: TGTGCCAGCAGCATGGGACTAGACTCTACGGAGCAGTTCTTC. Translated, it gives CASSMGLDSTEQFF.

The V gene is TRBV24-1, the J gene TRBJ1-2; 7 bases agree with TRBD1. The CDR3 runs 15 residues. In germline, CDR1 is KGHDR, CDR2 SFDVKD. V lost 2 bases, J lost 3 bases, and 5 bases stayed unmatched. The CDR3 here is CATSDSRTGYYGYTF. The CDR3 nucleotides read TGTGCCACCAGTGATTCCCGGACAGGCTACTATGGCTACACCTTC.

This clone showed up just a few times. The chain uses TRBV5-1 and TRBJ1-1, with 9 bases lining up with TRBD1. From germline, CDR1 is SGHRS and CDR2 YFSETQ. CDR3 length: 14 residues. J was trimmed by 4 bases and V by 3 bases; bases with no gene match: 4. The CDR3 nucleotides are TGCGCCAGCAGCTCCGGGACAGGGAGCACTGAAGCTTTCTTT. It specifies CASSSGTGSTEAFF.

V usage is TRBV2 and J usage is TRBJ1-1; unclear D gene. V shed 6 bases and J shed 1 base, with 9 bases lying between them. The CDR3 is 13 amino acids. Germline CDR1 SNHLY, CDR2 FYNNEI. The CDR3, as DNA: TGTGCCAGCAGCCCGCGGGGGAACACTGAAGCTTTCTTT. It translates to CASSPRGNTEAFF.

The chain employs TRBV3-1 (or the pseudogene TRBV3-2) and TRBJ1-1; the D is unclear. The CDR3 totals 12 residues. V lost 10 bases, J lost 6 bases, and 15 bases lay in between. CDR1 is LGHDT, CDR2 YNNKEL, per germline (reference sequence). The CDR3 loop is CATYSPGAEAFF. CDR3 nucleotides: TGTGCCACCTACAGCCCCGGGGCTGAAGCTTTCTTT.

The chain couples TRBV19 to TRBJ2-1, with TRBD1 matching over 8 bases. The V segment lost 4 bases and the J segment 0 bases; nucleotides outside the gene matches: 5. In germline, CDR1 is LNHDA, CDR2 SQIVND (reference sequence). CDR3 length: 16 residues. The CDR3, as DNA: TGTGCCAGTAGTAGAACCGGGACAGGCTCCTACAATGAGCAGTTCTTC. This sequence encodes CASSRTGTGSYNEQFF.

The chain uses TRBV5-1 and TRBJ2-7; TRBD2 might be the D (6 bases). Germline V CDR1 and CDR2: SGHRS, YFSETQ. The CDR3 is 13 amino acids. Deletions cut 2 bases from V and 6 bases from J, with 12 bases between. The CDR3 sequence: CASSFMRGGEQYF. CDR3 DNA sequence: TGCGCCAGCAGCTTCATGCGGGGTGGCGAGCAGTACTTC. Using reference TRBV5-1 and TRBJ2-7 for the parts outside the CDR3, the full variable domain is KAGVTQTPRYLIKTRGQQVTLSCSPISGHRSVSWYQQTPGQGLQFLFEYFSETQRNKGNFPGRFSGRQFSNSRSEMNVSTLELGDSALYLCASSFMRGGEQYFGPGTRLTVT.